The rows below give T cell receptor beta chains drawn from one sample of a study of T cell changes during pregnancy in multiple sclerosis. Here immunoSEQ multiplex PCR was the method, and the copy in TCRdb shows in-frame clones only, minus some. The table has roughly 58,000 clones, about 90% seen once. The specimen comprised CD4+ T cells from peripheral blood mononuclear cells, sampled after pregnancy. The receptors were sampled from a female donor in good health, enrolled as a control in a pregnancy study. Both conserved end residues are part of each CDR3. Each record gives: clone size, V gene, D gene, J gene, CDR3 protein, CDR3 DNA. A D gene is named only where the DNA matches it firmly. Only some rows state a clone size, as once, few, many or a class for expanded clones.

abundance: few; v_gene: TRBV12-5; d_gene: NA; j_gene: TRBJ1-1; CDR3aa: CASGRAVNTEAFF; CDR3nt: TGTGCTAGTGGTCGTGCGGTTAACACTGAAGCTTTCTTT
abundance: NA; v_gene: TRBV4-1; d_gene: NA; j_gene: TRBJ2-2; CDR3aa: CASSQEGRATGELFF; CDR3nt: TGCGCCAGCAGCCAAGAGGGCAGGGCCACCGGGGAGCTGTTTTTT
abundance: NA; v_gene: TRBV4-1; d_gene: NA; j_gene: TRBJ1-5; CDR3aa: CASSQEGSRPQHF; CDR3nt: TGCGCCAGCAGCCAAGAGGGTTCTAGGCCCCAGCATTTT
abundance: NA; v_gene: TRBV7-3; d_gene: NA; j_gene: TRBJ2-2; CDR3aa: CASSKQGETNTGELFF; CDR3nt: TGTGCCAGCAGCAAACAGGGCGAGACGAACACCGGGGAGCTGTTTTTT
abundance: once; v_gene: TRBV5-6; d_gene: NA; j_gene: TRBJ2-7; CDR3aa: CASSLVGQTYEQYF; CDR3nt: TGTGCCAGCAGCTTGGTCGGACAGACCTACGAGCAGTACTTC
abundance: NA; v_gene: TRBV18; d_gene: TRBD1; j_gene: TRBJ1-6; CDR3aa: CASSQETGQNSPLHF; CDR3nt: TGTGCCAGCTCACAGGAGACAGGGCAGAATTCACCCCTCCACTTT
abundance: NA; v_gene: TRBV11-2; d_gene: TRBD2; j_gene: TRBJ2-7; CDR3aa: CASSPPGGAYEQYF; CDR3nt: TGTGCCAGCAGCCCCCCGGGGGGTGCCTACGAGCAGTACTTC
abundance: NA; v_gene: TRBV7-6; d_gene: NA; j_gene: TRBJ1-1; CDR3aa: CASSQGNTEAFF; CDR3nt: TGTGCCAGCAGCCAGGGAAACACTGAAGCTTTCTTT
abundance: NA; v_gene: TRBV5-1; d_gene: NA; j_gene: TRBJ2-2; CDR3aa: CASSVTGTNTGELFF; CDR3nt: TGCGCCAGCAGCGTAACAGGGACGAACACCGGGGAGCTGTTTTTT
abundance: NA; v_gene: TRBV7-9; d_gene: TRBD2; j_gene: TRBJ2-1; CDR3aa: CASSRNLAGGQFF; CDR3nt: TGTGCCAGCAGCAGAAATCTAGCGGGGGGGCAGTTCTTC
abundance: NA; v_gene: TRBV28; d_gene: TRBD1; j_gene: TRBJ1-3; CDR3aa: CASRPGDSSGNTIYF; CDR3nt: TGTGCCAGCAGGCCCGGGGACAGCTCTGGAAACACCATATATTTT
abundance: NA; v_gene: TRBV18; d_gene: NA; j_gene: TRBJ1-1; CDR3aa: CASSPSQNTEAFF; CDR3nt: TGTGCCAGCTCACCTAGCCAGAACACTGAAGCTTTCTTT
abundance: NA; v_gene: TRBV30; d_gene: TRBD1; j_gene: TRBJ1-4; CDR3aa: CAWSVLTGLSEKLFF; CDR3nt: TGTGCCTGGAGTGTGTTGACAGGGCTAAGCGAAAAACTGTTTTTT
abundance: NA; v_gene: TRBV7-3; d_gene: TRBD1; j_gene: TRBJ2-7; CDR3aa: CASSVTGTGGPYEQYF; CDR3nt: TGTGCCAGCAGCGTCACCGGGACAGGGGGCCCTTACGAGCAGTACTTC
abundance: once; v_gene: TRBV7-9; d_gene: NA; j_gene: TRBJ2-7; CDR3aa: CASSLSETEQYF; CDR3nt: TGTGCCAGCAGCTTGAGTGAAACCGAGCAGTACTTC
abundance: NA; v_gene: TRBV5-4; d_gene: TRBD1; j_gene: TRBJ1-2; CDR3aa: CASSSERGRAGYTF; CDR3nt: TGTGCCAGCAGCTCCGAGAGGGGGCGTGCGGGCTACACCTTC
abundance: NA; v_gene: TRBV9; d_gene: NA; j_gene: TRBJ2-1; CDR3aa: CASSVDGNEQFF; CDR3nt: TGTGCCAGCAGCGTAGACGGGAATGAGCAGTTCTTC
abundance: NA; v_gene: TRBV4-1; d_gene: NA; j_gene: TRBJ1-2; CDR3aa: CASSPQWELLNYGYTF; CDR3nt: TGCGCCAGCAGCCCCCAATGGGAGTTACTTAACTATGGCTACACCTTC
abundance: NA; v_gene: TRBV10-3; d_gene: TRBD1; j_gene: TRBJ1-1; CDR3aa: CAISRDRVNTEAFF; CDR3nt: TGTGCCATCAGCCGGGACAGGGTGAACACTGAAGCTTTCTTT
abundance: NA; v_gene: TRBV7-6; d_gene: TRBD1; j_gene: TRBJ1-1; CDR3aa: CASSLDGGGGTEAFF; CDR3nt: TGTGCCAGCAGCTTAGATGGAGGGGGCGGCACTGAAGCTTTCTTT
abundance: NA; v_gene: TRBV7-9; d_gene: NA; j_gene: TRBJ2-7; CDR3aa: CASSTKTVGSYEQYF; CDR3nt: TGTGCCAGCAGCACCAAGACAGTAGGCTCCTACGAGCAGTACTTC
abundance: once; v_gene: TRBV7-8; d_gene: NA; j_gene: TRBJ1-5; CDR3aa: CASSPRAQVSQPQHF; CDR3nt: TGTGCCAGCAGCCCCAGGGCACAGGTATCTCAGCCCCAGCATTTT
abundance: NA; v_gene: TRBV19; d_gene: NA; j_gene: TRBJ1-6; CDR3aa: CASMGSNGISPLHF; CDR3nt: TGTGCCAGTATGGGGTCAAACGGGATATCACCCCTCCACTTT
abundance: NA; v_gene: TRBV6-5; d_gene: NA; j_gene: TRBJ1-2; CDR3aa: CASSYGAGYGYTF; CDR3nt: TGTGCCAGCAGTTACGGGGCCGGATATGGCTACACCTTC
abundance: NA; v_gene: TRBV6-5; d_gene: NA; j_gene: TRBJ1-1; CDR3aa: CASSPPWQGSEAFF; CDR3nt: TGTGCCAGCAGTCCCCCCTGGCAGGGGAGTGAAGCTTTCTTT
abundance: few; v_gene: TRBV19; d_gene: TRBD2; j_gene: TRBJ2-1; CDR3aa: CASKGRGGQTHEQFF; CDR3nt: TGTGCCAGCAAAGGGCGGGGGGGCCAGACTCATGAGCAGTTCTTC
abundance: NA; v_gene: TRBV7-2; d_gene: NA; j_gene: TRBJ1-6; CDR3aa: CASSLVSYNSPLHF; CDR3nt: TGTGCCAGCAGCTTAGTATCCTATAATTCACCCCTCCACTTT
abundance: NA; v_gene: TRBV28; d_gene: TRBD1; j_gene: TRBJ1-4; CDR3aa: CASGRGQPANEKLFF; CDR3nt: TGTGCCAGCGGACGGGGACAGCCCGCTAATGAAAAACTGTTTTTT
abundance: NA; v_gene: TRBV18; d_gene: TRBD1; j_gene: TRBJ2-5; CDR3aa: CASSRLAPGQGQETQYF; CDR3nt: TGTGCCAGCTCACGGCTGGCCCCGGGACAGGGCCAAGAGACCCAGTACTTC
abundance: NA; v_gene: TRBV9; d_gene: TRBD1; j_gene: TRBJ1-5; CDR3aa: CASSPGTDYQPQHF; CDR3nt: TGTGCCAGCAGCCCCGGGACAGACTATCAGCCCCAGCATTTT
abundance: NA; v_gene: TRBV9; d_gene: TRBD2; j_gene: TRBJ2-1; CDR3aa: CASSVGLAGSSYNEQFF; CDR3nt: TGTGCCAGCAGCGTAGGACTAGCGGGGAGCTCCTACAATGAGCAGTTCTTC
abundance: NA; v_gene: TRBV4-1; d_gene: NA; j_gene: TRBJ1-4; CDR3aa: CASSQGLGAANEKLFF; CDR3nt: TGCGCCAGCAGCCAAGGTTTGGGGGCGGCTAATGAAAAACTGTTTTTT
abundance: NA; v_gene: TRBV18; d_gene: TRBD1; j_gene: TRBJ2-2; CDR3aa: CASSRQGANTGELFF; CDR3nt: TGTGCCAGCTCGCGACAGGGGGCGAACACCGGGGAGCTGTTTTTT
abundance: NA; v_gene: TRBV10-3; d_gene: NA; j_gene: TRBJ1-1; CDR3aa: CAVGGVANTEAFF; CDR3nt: TGTGCCGTCGGCGGGGTGGCTAACACTGAAGCTTTCTTT
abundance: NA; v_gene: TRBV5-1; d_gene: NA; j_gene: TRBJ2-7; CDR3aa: CASKASLDISYEQYF; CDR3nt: TGCGCCAGCAAAGCCTCCCTGGACATCTCCTACGAGCAGTACTTC
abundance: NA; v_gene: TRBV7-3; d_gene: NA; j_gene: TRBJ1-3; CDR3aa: CASSLTLDGRPHRTIYF; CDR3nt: TGTGCCAGCAGCTTAACACTAGACGGCAGACCACATCGTACCATATATTTT